Following are 28 T cell receptor beta chains from one sample sequenced in a study of blood T cell repertoires in COVID-19. Clones were sequenced by immunoSEQ multiplex PCR, and TCRdb holds only the in-frame ones, with some missing. Of 250,000 to 300,000 clones detected, around 84% appear once; the ten largest clones hold 4% to 5%. Sequencing was performed on peripheral blood. The receptors originated from a man in his sixties with acute or convalescent COVID-19.

CDR3 residues: CASSVVDSPYEQYF. For the CDR3, the DNA is TGTGCCAGCAGCGTAGTGGACTCGCCCTACGAGCAGTACTTC. The rearrangement links TRBV9 to TRBJ2-7, with D perhaps matching TRBD2 (5 bases). The germline V gene encodes CDR1 SGDLS and CDR2 YYNGEE. V was cut by 0 bases and J by 2 bases, with 9 bases left in between. The length of the CDR3 is 14 residues.

The chain joins TRBV7-3 to TRBJ2-5, with TRBD1 matching 7 bases. The germline gives CDR1 SGHTA, CDR2 FQGTGA. The CDR3 sequence is 13 residues long. V shed 4 bases, J shed 4 bases, and the junction held 3 bases outside the gene matches. DNA for the CDR3: TGTGCCAGCAGCTGGGCAGGGGGAGAGACCCAGTACTTC. This sequence encodes CASSWAGGETQYF.

The chain links TRBV14 to TRBJ2-1; weak D call: TRBD1 (6 bases). V lost 0 bases and J 6 bases, leaving 12 bases between the germline ends. Per germline, CDR1 SGHDN and CDR2 FVKESK. The CDR3 runs 15 residues. CDR3 DNA sequence: TGTGCCAGCAGCCAAGAACAGGGCCCCCTCAATGAGCAGTTCTTC. The encoded protein is CASSQEQGPLNEQFF.

V is TRBV30 and J is TRBJ2-5; the match to TRBD2 covers 15 bases. This CDR3 is 18 amino acids long. J lost 5 bases, V lost 2 bases, and 12 bases had no gene match. Germline CDR1 is GTSNPN and CDR2 is SVGIG (reference sequence). This chain's CDR3 is CAWSSGTSGGLVAETQYF. CDR3 nucleotide sequence: TGTGCCTGGAGTTCGGGGACTAGCGGGGGGCTGGTCGCGGAGACCCAGTACTTC.

This clone occurred once. This rearrangement joins TRBV7-9 to TRBJ2-1; TRBD1 matches 7 bases. The CDR3 extends over 14 amino acids. Germline assignment: CDR1 SEHNR and CDR2 FQNEAQ (reference sequence). The V gene end was trimmed by 5 bases and the J gene end by 6 bases; junction bases not matched to a gene: 7. The CDR3 sequence is CASSHWTGPNEQFF. The CDR3, as DNA: TGTGCCAGCAGCCACTGGACAGGCCCCAATGAGCAGTTCTTC.

This clone was found a few times. In DNA form, the CDR3 reads TGTGCCAGCAGCTTGGTGGGGGGAATCGATACGCAGTATTTT. It is translated as CASSLVGGIDTQYF. The chain uses TRBV5-4 and TRBJ2-3; possible D gene TRBD2, 6 bases. The V gene lost 0 bases and the J gene lost 6 bases, with 11 bases spanning the gap. Germline V lookup: CDR1 SGHNT, CDR2 YYREEE (reference sequence). This CDR3 region has 14 residues.

The table lists this clone with a few counts. V gene TRBV25-1 combines with J gene TRBJ2-1, with 8 bases matching TRBD2. The junction had 12 bases not matched to a gene; V was cut back by 3 bases and J by 5 bases. Germline V gives CDR1 MGHDK, CDR2 SYGVNS. The CDR3 length is 17 residues. The CDR3 nucleotides are TGTGCCAGCAGTGAGGCGGGGGGAGCAGCCCAAGACAATGAGCAGTTCTTC. Encoded protein: CASSEAGGAAQDNEQFF.

This clone showed up just once. The rearrangement links TRBV28 to TRBJ1-2; the D gene is possibly TRBD1 (6 bases). In germline, CDR1 is MDHEN, CDR2 SYDVKM. Between the trimmed V and J ends, which lost 4 bases and 4 bases, there was a span of 13 bases. The CDR3 has 14 amino acids. This chain's CDR3 is CASSSGGRSYGYTF. The CDR3 coding sequence is TGTGCCAGCAGTTCGGGGGGCCGGAGCTATGGCTACACCTTC.

The J gene is TRBJ2-7, the V gene TRBV6-5; 11 bases align to TRBD2. The CDR3 has 14 amino acids. V shed 6 bases and J 6 bases; nucleotides not matched to a gene: 7. Germline V gives CDR1 MNHEY, CDR2 SVGAGI. The DNA of the CDR3 is TGTGCCAGCAGCCTGACTAGCGGGACCGGCGAGCAGTACTTC. It codes for CASSLTSGTGEQYF.

The chain employs TRBV3-1 (or the pseudogene TRBV3-2) and TRBJ1-6; 8 nucleotides match TRBD1. The germline gives CDR1 LGHDT, CDR2 YNNKEL (reference sequence). CDR3 size: 14 residues. V lost 6 bases and J lost 10; bases outside the gene matches: 8. As DNA, the CDR3 is TGTGCCAGCAGACGGGGACAGGCAGGCTCACCCCTCCACTTT. Translation gives CASRRGQAGSPLHF.

J is TRBJ2-7 and V is TRBV13; 8 bases are shared with TRBD1. There are 15 residues in the CDR3. Germline CDR1 and CDR2: PRHDT and FYEKMQ (reference sequence). Trimming removed 1 base from V and 3 bases from J; junction bases left unmatched: 5. The CDR3 loop is CASSLARTGLYEQYF. The CDR3 bases are TGTGCCAGCAGCTTAGCCAGGACAGGGCTCTACGAGCAGTACTTC.

V is TRBV5-1 and J is TRBJ1-1; maybe TRBD1 (6 bases). From germline, CDR1 is SGHRS and CDR2 YFSETQ. This CDR3 has 13 amino acids. Trimming took off 3 bases at V and 3 bases at J, with 9 bases between the two ends. The CDR3 is CASSSDSHTEAFF. CDR3 DNA: TGCGCCAGCAGCTCGGACAGCCACACTGAAGCTTTCTTT.

V gene TRBV6-5 combines with J gene TRBJ2-3, with TRBD2 matching 10 bases. The CDR3 length is 15 residues. In germline, CDR1 is MNHEY, CDR2 SVGAGI. Trimming took 8 bases from V and 1 from J; bases not matched to a gene: 6. CDR3 DNA: TGTGCCAGCGGCCGAACTAGCGGGGGCACAGATACGCAGTATTTT. Protein product: CASGRTSGGTDTQYF.

The chain couples TRBV30 to TRBJ2-7; 9 bases are a match to TRBD1. Per germline, CDR1 GTSNPN and CDR2 SVGIG (reference sequence). Trimming took 3 bases from V and 1 from J; bases not matched to a gene: 7. This CDR3 region has 15 residues. The CDR3 reads CAWSVDGTGSYEQYF. In DNA form, the CDR3 reads TGTGCCTGGAGCGTAGACGGGACAGGGTCCTACGAGCAGTACTTC.

The chain recombines TRBV10-3 with TRBJ2-1; TRBD2 aligns across 8 bases. The germline V gene has CDR1 ENHRY and CDR2 SYGVKD. The CDR3 has 14 amino acids. V trimming: 5 bases; J trimming: 7 bases; junction bases outside the gene matches: 7. CDR3 protein: CAISPGLALNEQFF. CDR3 DNA sequence: TGTGCCATCAGTCCTGGACTAGCTCTGAATGAGCAGTTCTTC.

This sequence joins TRBV18 and TRBJ1-2; TRBD1 agrees at 7 bases. Trimming cost V 0 bases and J 3 bases; bases outside gene matches: 7. The CDR3 is 16 residues long. The germline gives CDR1 KGHSH, CDR2 LQKENI. Here the CDR3 DNA reads TGTGCCAGCTCACCACCGAACCGGGACAGCTACTATGGCTACACCTTC. Translating it yields CASSPPNRDSYYGYTF.

The chain carries TRBV7-6 and TRBJ2-2; weak D call: TRBD2 (7 bases). V lost 3 bases to trimming and J lost 5 bases, with 13 bases between them. Germline V gene sequence: CDR1 SGHVS, CDR2 FNYEAQ. The CDR3 is 15 amino acids. The CDR3 nucleotides read TGTGCCAGCAGCTTCTCGGGGGGCCGAACCGGGGAGCTGTTTTTT. It yields the protein CASSFSGGRTGELFF.

The chain combines TRBV7-2 with TRBJ2-1; TRBD2 might be the D (6 bases). V was cut by 5 bases and J by 9 bases, with 17 bases left in between. The CDR3 totals 14 residues. CDR1 and CDR2 from the germline V gene are SGHTA and FQGNSA. DNA for the CDR3: TGTGCCAGCAGCCCCCGAGGAGGGGCGGGTGAGCAGTTCTTC. As protein: CASSPRGGAGEQFF.

The genes are TRBV7-9 and TRBJ1-1; D is unclear. V lost 2 bases and J lost 1, with 8 bases in between. Germline loops: CDR1 SEHNR, CDR2 FQNEAQ (reference sequence). This CDR3 spans 14 amino acids. The CDR3 region is CASSLLPSNTEAFF. Here the CDR3 DNA reads TGTGCCAGCAGCTTACTACCATCGAACACTGAAGCTTTCTTT.

The chain employs TRBV19 and TRBJ2-1; the D gene is possibly TRBD1 (5 bases). The V end was cut by 7 bases, the J end by 2 bases, with 12 bases between. CDR1 is LNHDA and CDR2 is SQIVND in the germline V gene (reference sequence). This CDR3 is 14 amino acids long. CDR3 sequence (DNA): TGTGCCAGTACCAGGGATTCCACCTACAATGAGCAGTTCTTC. Its translation is CASTRDSTYNEQFF.

This clone was picked up one time. The chain is built from TRBV24-1 and TRBJ2-3, with TRBD1 matching over 8 bases. Germline trimming cut 4 bases from V and 3 bases from J; bases unmatched to any gene: 11. Germline loops: CDR1 KGHDR, CDR2 SFDVKD. The CDR3 is 17 residues long. CDR3 sequence reads: CATSEPGQGGKTDTQYF. Written as DNA, the CDR3 is TGTGCCACCAGTGAACCCGGACAGGGAGGCAAGACAGATACGCAGTATTTT.

This clone was seen only once. V usage is TRBV5-1 and J usage is TRBJ2-3; D may be TRBD2 (6 bases). This CDR3 has 14 amino acids. V was cut by 4 bases and J by 2 bases, with 11 bases left in between. The V gene's germline CDR1 is SGHRS and CDR2 YFSETQ. CDR3 residues: CASSPRDLTDTQYF. CDR3 DNA: TGCGCCAGCAGCCCGCGGGACCTCACAGATACGCAGTATTTT. Drawing the rest from reference TRBV5-1 and TRBJ2-3, the complete variable domain is KAGVTQTPRYLIKTRGQQVTLSCSPISGHRSVSWYQQTPGQGLQFLFEYFSETQRNKGNFPGRFSGRQFSNSRSEMNVSTLELGDSALYLCASSPRDLTDTQYFGPGTRLTVL.

This clone was detected only a few times. The gene calls are TRBV6-6 and TRBJ1-2; the match to TRBD1 covers 9 bases. V shed 4 bases and J 2 bases; nucleotides not matched to a gene: 2. The germline V gene encodes CDR1 MNHNY and CDR2 SVGAGI (reference sequence). This CDR3 is built from 14 residues. CDR3 nucleotide sequence: TGTGCCAGCAGTTCGGGACAGGGAAACTATGGCTACACCTTC. This encodes CASSSGQGNYGYTF.

V usage is TRBV6-6 and J usage is TRBJ2-2; 8 positions match TRBD2. The ends lost 2 bases at V and 3 bases at J; junction bases unmatched: 2. The germline CDR1 and CDR2 sequences are MNHNY and SVGAGI (reference sequence). CDR3 length: 15 amino acids. The CDR3 sequence: CASSYDGRDTGELFF. The CDR3 DNA sequence: TGTGCCAGCAGTTACGACGGGAGGGACACCGGGGAGCTGTTTTTT.

This chain joins TRBV18 and TRBJ1-1; perhaps TRBD1 as D (6 bases). Trimming took 3 bases from V and 8 from J, leaving 16 bases between them. This CDR3 is built from 14 residues. Germline CDR1 KGHSH, CDR2 LQKENI. CDR3 in amino acids: CASSPYFTDREAFF. The CDR3 nucleotides read TGTGCCAGCTCACCCTACTTCACGGACAGAGAAGCTTTCTTT.

V and J are TRBV19 and TRBJ2-7; D may be TRBD1 (6 bases). Germline V gives CDR1 LNHDA, CDR2 SQIVND (reference sequence). Trimming removed 4 bases at V and 4 bases at J, with 14 bases between. This CDR3 comprises 14 residues. The CDR3 region is CASSTREGGYEQYF. In nucleotides, the CDR3 is TGTGCCAGTAGTACCCGGGAAGGGGGATACGAGCAGTACTTC.

The rearrangement joins TRBV4-2 to TRBJ2-3; 9 bases agree with TRBD2. Trimming took 1 base from V and 0 from J; bases not matched to a gene: 5. The germline V gene encodes CDR1 LGHNA and CDR2 YNFKEQ. The CDR3 runs 17 residues. CDR3 bases: TGTGCCAGCAGCCAAGGGGGCCTAGCGGGGAGCACAGATACGCAGTATTTT. This sequence encodes CASSQGGLAGSTDTQYF.

The chain links TRBV10-3 to TRBJ2-5; D unclear. Trimming took 6 bases from V and 3 from J, leaving 8 bases between them. From germline, CDR1 is ENHRY and CDR2 SYGVKD. CDR3 length: 12 residues. CDR3 coding DNA: TGTGCCATCAGGTCCAGCGAAGAGACCCAGTACTTC. This gives the protein CAIRSSEETQYF.